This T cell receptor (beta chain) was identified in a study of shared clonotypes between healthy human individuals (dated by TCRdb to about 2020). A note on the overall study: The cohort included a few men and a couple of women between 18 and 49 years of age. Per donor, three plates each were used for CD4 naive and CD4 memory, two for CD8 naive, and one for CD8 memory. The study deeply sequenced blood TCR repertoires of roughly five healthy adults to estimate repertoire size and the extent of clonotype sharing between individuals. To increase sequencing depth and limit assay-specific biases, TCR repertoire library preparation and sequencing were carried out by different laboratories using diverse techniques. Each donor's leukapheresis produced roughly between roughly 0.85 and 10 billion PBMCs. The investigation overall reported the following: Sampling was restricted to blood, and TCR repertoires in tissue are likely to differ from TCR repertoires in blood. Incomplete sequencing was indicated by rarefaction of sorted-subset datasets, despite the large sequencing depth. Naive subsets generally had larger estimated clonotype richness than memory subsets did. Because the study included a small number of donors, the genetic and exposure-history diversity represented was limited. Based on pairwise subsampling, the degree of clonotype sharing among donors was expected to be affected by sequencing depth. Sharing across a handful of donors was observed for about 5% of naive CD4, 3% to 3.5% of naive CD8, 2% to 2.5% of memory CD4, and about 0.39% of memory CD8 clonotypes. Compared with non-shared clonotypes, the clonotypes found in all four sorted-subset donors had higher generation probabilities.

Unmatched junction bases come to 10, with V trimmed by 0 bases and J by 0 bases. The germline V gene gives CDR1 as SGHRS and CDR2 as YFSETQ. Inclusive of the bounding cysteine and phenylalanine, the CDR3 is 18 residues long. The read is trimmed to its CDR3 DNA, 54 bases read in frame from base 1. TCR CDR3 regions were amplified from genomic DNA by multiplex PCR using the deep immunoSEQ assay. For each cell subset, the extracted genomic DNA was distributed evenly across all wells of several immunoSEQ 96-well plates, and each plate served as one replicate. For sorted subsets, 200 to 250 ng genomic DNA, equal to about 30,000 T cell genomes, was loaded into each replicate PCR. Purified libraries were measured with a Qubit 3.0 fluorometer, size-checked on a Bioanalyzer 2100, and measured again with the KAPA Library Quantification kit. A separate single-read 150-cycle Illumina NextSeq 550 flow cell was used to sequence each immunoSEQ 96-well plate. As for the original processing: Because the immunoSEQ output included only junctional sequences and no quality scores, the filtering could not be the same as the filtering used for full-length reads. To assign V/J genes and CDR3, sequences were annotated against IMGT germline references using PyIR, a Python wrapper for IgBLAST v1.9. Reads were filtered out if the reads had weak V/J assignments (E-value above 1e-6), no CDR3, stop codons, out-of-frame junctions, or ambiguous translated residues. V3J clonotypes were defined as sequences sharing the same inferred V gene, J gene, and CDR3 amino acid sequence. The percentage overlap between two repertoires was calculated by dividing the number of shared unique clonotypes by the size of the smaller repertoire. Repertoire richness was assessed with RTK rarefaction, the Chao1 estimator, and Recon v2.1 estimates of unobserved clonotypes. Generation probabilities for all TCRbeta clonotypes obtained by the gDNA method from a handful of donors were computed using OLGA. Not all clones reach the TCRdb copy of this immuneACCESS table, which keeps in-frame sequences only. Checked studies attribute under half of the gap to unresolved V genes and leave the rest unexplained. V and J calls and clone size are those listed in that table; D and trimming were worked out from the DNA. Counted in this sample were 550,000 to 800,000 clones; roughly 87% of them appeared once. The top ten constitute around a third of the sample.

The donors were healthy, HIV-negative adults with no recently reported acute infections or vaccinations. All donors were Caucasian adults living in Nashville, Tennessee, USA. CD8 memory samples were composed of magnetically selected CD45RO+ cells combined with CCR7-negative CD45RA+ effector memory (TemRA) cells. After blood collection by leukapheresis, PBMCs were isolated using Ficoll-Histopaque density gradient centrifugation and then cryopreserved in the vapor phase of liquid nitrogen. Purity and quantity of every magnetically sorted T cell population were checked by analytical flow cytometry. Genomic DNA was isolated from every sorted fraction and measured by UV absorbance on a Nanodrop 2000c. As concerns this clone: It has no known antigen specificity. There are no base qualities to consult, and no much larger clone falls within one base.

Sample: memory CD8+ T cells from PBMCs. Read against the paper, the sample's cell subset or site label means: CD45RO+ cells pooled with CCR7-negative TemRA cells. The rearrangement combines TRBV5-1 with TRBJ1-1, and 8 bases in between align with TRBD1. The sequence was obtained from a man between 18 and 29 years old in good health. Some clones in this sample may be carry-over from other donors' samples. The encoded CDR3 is CASSLAPGGSPMNTEAFF. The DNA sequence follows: TGCGCCAGCAGCTTGGCTCCAGGGGGCTCCCCCATGAACACTGAAGCTTTCTTT.